This entry is about one T cell receptor (beta chain). The data were produced by immunoSEQ multiplex PCR, yet TCRdb's version contains in-frame clones alone and is incomplete. The sample yields 150,000 to 190,000 clones, roughly 90% seen once. Germline CDR1 reads MNHNS; CDR2 reads SASEGT. Trimming shortened V by 3 bases and J by 4 bases, and 6 bases separated the two germline ends. This CDR3 has 12 amino acids. The study pooled second doses at about 4 or about 12 weeks. The sample belongs to a study of T cell responses to AZD1222 COVID-19 vaccine. The V call is TRBV6-1, the J call TRBJ1-2; D is ambiguous. Here the sequenced sample was peripheral blood, taken 28 days after the second AZD1222 dose. This TCR came from an adult who received the AZD1222 COVID-19 vaccine. The CDR3 spells CASSDRLYGYTF. In nucleotides, the CDR3 is TGTGCCAGCAGTGACAGACTCTATGGCTACACCTTC.